The T cell receptor beta chain under discussion was sequenced for a study of shared clonotypes between healthy human individuals. Terminally differentiated effector memory CD45RA+ cells were excluded by CCR7 positive selection of CD45RO-negative cells. On this clone: Distinct nucleotide sequences in the sample also encode this CDR3.

Per the germline V gene, CDR1 is MDHEN and CDR2 is SYDVKM. The CDR3 loop spans 10 amino acids. Trimming removed 1 base at V and 5 bases at J, with 0 bases between. TCRdb's table, derived via immunoSEQ multiplex PCR, lists solely in-frame clones and lacks some. Of nearly 2 million clones in the sample, about 95% are singletons; the top ten hold under 1.5%. Sample: naive CD8+ T cells sorted from blood. This sequence was found in a man younger than 35 in good health. The chain uses TRBV28 and TRBJ2-7; D is unresolved. The CDR3 protein is CASSLYEQYF. The CDR3 DNA reads TGTGCCAGCAGTTTATACGAGCAGTACTTC.